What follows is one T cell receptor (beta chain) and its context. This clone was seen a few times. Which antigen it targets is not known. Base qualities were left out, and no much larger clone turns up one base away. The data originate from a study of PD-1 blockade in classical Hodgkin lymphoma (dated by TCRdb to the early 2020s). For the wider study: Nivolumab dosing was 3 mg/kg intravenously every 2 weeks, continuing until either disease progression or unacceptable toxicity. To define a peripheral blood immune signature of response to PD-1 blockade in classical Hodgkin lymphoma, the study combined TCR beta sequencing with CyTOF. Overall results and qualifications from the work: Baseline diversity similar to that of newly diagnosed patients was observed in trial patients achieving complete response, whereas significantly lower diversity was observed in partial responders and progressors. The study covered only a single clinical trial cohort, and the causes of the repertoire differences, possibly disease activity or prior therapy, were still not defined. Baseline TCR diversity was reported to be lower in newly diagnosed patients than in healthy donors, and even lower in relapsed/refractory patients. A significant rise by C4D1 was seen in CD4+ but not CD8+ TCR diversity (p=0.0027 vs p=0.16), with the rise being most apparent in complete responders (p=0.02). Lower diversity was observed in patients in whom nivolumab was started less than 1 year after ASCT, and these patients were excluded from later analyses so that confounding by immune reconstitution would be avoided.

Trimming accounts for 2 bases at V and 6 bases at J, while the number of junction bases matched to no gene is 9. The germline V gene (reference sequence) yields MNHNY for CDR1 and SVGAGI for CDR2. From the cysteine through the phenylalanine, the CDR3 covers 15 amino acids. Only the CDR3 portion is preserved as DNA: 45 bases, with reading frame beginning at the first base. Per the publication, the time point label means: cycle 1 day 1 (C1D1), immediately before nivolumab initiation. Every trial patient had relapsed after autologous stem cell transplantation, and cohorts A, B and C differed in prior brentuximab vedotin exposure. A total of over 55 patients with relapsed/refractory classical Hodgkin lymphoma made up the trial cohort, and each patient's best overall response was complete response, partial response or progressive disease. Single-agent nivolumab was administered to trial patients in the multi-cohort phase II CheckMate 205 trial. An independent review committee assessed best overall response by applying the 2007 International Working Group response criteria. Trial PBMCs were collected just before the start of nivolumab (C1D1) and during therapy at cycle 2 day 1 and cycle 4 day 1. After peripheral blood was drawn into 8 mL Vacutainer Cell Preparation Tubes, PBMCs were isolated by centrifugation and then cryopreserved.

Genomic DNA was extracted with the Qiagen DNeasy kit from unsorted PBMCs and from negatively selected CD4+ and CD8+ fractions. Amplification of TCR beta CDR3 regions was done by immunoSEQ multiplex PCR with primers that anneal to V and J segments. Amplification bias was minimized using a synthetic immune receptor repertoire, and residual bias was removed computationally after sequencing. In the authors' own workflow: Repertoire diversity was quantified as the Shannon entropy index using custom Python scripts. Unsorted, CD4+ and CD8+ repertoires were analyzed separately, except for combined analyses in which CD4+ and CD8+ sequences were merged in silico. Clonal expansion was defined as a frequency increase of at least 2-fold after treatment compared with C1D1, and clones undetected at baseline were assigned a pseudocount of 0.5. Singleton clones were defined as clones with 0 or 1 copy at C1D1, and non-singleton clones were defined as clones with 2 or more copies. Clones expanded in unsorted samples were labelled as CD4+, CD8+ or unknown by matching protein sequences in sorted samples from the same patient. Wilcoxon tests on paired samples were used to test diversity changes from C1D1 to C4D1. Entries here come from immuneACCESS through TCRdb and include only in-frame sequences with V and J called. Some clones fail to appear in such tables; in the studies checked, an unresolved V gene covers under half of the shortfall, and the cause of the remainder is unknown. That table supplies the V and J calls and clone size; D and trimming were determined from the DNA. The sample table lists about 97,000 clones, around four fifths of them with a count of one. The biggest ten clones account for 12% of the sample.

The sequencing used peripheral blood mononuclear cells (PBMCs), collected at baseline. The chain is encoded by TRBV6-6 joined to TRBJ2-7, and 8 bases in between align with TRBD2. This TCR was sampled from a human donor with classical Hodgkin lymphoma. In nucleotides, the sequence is TGTGCCAGCAGTTACGGGGGACTAGGGGTAAGCGAGCAGTACTTC. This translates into CASSYGGLGVSEQYF.